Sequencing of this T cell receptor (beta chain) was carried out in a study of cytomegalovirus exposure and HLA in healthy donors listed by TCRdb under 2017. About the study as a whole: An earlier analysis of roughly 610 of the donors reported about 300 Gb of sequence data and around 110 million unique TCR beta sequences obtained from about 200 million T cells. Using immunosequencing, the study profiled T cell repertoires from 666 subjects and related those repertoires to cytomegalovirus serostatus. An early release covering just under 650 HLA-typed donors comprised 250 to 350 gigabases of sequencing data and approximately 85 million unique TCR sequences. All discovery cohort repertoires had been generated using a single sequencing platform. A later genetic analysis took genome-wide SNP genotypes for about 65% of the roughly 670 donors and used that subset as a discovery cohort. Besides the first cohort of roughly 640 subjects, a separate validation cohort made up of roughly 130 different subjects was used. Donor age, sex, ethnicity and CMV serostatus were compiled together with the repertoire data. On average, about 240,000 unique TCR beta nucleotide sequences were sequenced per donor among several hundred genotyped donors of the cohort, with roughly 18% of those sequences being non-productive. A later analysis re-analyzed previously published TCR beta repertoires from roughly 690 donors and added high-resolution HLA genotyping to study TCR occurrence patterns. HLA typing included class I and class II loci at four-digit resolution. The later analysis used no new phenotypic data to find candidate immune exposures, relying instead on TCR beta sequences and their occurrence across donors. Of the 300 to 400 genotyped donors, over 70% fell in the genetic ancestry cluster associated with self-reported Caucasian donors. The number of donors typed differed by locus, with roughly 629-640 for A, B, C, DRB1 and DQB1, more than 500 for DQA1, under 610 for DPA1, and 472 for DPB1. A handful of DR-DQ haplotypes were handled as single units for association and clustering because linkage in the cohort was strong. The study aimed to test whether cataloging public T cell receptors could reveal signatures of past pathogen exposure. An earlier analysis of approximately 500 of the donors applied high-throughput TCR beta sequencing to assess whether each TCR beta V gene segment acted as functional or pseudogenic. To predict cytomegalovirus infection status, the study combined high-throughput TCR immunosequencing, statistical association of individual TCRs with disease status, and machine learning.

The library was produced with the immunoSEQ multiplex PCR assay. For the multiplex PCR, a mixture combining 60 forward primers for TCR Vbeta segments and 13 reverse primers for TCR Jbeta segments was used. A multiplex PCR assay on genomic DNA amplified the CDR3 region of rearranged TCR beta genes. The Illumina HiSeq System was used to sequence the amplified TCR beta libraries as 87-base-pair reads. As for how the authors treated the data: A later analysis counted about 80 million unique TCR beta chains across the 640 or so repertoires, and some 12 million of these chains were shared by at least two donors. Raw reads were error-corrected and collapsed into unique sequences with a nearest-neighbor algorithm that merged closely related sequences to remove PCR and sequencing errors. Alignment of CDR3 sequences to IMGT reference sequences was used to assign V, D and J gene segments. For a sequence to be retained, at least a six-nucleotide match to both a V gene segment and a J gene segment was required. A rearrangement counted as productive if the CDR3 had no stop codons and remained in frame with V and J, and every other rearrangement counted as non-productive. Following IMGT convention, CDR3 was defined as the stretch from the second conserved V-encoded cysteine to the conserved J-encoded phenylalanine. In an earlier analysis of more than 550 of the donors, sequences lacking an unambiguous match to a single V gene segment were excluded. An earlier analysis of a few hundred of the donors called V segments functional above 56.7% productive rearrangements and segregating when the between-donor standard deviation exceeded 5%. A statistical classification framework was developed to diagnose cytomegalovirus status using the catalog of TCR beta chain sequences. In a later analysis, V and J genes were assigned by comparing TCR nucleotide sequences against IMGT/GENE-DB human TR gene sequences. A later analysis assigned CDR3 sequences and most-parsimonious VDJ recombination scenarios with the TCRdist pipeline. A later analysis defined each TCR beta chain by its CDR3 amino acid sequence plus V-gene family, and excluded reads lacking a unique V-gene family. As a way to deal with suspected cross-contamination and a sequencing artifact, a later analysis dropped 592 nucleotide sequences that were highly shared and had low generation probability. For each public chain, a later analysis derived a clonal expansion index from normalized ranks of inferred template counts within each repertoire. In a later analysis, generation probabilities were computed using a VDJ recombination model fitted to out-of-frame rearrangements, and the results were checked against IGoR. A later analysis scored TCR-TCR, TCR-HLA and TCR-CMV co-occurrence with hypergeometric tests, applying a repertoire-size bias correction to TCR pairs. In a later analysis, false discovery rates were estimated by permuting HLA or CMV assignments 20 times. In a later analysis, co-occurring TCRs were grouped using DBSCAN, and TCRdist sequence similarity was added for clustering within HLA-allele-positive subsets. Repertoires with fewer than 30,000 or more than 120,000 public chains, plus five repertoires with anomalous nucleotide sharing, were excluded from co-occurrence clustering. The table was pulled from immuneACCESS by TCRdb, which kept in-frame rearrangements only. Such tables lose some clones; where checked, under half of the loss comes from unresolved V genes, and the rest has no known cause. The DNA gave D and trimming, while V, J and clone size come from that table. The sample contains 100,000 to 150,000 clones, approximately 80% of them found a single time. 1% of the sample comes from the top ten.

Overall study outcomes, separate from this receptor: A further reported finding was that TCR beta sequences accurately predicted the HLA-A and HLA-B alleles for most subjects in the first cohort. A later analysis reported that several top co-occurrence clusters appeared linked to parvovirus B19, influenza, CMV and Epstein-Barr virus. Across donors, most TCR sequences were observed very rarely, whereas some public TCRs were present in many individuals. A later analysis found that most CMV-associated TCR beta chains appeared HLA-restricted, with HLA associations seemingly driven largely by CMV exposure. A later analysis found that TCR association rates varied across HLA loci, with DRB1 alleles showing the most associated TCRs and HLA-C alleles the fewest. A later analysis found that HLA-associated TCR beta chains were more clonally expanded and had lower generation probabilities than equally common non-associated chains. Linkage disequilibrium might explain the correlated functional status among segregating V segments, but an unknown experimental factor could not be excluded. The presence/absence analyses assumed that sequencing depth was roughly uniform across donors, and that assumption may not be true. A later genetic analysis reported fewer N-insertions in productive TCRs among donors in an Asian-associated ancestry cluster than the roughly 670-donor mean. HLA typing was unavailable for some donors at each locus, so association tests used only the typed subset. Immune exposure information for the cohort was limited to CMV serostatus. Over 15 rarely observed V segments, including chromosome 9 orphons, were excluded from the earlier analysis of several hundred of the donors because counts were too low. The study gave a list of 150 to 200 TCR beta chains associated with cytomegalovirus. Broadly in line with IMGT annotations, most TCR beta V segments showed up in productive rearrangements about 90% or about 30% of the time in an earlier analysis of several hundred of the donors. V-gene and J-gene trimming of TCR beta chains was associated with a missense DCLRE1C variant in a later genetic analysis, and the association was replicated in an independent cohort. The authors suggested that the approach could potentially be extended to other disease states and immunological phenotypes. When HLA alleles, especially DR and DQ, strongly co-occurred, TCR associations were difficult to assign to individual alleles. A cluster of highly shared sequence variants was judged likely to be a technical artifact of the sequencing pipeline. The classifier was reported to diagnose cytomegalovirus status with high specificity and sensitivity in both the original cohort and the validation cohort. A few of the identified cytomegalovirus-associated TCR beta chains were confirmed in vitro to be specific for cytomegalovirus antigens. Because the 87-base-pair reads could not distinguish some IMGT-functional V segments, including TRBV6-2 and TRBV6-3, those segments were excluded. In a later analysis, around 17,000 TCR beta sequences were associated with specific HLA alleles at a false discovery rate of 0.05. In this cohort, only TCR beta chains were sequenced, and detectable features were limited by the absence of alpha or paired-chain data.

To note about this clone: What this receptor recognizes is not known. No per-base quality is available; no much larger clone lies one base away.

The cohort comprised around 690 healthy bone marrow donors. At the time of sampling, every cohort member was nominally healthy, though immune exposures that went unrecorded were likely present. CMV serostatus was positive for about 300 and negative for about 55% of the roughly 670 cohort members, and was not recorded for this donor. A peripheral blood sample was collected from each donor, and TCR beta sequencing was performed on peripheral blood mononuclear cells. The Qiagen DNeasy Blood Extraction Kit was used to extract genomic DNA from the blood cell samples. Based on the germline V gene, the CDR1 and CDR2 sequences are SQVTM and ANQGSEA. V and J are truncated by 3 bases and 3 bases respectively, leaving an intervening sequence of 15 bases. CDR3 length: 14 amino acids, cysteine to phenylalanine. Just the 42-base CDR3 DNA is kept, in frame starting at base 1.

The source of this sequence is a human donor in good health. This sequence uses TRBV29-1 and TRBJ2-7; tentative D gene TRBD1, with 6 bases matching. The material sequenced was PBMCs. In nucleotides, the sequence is TGCAGCGTTGACGGGACCGAGGGGGACTACGAGCAGTACTTC. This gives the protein CSVDGTEGDYEQYF.